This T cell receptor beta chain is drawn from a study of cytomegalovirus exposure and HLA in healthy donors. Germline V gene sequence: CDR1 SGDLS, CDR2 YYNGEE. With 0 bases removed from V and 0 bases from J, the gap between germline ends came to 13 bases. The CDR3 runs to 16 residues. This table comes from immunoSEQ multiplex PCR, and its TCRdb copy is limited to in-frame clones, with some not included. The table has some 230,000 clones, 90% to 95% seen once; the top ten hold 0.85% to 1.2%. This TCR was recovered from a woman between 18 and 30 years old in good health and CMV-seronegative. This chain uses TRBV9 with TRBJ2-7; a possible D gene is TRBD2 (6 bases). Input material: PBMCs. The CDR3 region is CASSVAAGTSSYEQYF. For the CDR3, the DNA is TGTGCCAGCAGCGTAGCCGCCGGGACTTCCTCCTACGAGCAGTACTTC. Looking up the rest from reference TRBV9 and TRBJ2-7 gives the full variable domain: DSGVTQTPKHLITATGQRVTLRCSPRSGDLSVYWYQQSLDQGLQFLIQYYNGEERAKGNILERFSAQQFPDLHSELNLSSLELGDSALYFCASSVAAGTSSYEQYFGPGTRLTVT.